The rows below give T cell receptor beta chains drawn from one sample of a study of blood T cell repertoires in COVID-19. Clones were read by immunoSEQ multiplex PCR, and TCRdb kept only the in-frame ones, dropping some. The sample has around 270,000 clones, 75% to 90% seen once. Sequenced material: peripheral blood. The receptors were sampled from a man in his thirties or forties with active or convalescent COVID-19. CDR3s include the opening cysteine and the closing phenylalanine or tryptophan. Each record gives: clone size, V gene, J gene, D gene, CDR3 DNA, CDR3 protein. A D gene is named only where the DNA matches it firmly. The size field is filled for only some rows; it gives once, few, many or a size class.

.	TRBV4-1	TRBJ2-6	TRBD2	TGCGCCAGCAGCCTAACTAGCGGGGCCTCTGGGGCCAACGTCCTGACTTTC	CASSLTSGASGANVLTF
.	TRBV10-3	TRBJ2-5	TRBD2	TGTGCCACCGGGACTAGCGGGGAACAAGAGACCCAGTACTTC	CATGTSGEQETQYF
.	TRBV3-1/TRBV3-2	TRBJ1-1	.	TGTGCCAGCAGCCAAGGTCGCCGGGGGGCTGACACTGAAGCTTTCTTT	CASSQGRRGADTEAFF
.	TRBV7-3	TRBJ1-2	.	TGTGCCAGCAGCTCAGGGGATGGCTACACCTTC	CASSSGDGYTF
once	TRBV3-1/TRBV3-2	TRBJ1-1	TRBD1	TGTGCCAGCAGTGAGGGGGCGGCAGGGGGCCAAGCTTTCTTT	CASSEGAAGGQAFF
.	TRBV4-2	TRBJ2-5	TRBD2	TGTGCCAGCAGCCAAGATGGGGGGGTTGGAAGAGAGACCCAGTACTTC	CASSQDGGVGRETQYF
.	TRBV3-1/TRBV3-2	TRBJ2-3	.	TGTGCCAGCAGCCCAACTCTGGGAGCGGGCGGGCCCTCTAGCACAGATACGCAGTATTTT	CASSPTLGAGGPSSTDTQYF
once	TRBV13	TRBJ2-1	TRBD2	TGTGCCAGCAGCTTACTGGCGGGGGAGCCAACATACAATGAGCAGTTCTTC	CASSLLAGEPTYNEQFF
.	TRBV4-1	TRBJ2-1	TRBD1	TGCGCCAGCAGCCAAGAACACCGTAGGGGGCCCGATGAGCAGTTCTTC	CASSQEHRRGPDEQFF
.	TRBV7-2	TRBJ2-7	.	TGTGCCAGCAGCTTTGGGCGGGGCGCCTACGAGCAGTACTTC	CASSFGRGAYEQYF
.	TRBV11-3	TRBJ1-1	TRBD1	TGTGCCAGCAGTCGCACCCGGGACAGGGAGATGAACACTGAAGCTTTCTTT	CASSRTRDREMNTEAFF
.	TRBV3-1/TRBV3-2	TRBJ2-1	.	TGTGCCAGCAGCCCACGACAAAACAATGAGCAGTTCTTC	CASSPRQNNEQFF
.	TRBV29-1	TRBJ1-2	.	TGCAGCGGACGGGAGACTGATTATGGCTACACCTTC	CSGRETDYGYTF
.	TRBV7-8	TRBJ2-1	.	TGTGCCAGCAGCTTAATCGGACTGGTACGGAATGAGCAGTTCTTC	CASSLIGLVRNEQFF
.	TRBV3-1/TRBV3-2	TRBJ1-6	TRBD1	TGTGCCAGCAGCGCCGGGACAGGGTGGGCCAATTCACCCCTCCACTTT	CASSAGTGWANSPLHF
.	TRBV5-6	TRBJ2-7	.	TGTGCCAGCAGCTTGGCCCTACAGGCCTACGAGCAGTACTTC	CASSLALQAYEQYF
.	TRBV19	TRBJ2-1	TRBD1	TGTGCCAGTAGTATTCGGATTACAGGGGCCAACAATGAGCAGTTCTTC	CASSIRITGANNEQFF
.	TRBV2	TRBJ2-4	.	TGTGCCAGCAGTGCCCAGGGGCGAGGGAAAAACATTCAGTACTTC	CASSAQGRGKNIQYF
.	TRBV9	TRBJ2-1	TRBD2	TGTGCCAGCAGCGAGACAACGGGACAGGGAGCTAGCGGGGGGGCGAATGAGCAGTTCTTC	CASSETTGQGASGGANEQFF
few	TRBV18	TRBJ1-3	.	TGTGCCAGCGCGCCAGGGTATTCTGGAAACACCATATATTTT	CASAPGYSGNTIYF
.	TRBV27	TRBJ2-5	.	TGTGCCAGCAGCGCCCTTGGTCCCGAGGAGACCCAGTACTTC	CASSALGPEETQYF
.	TRBV27	TRBJ1-5	TRBD1	TGTGCCAGCAGTCTCCACTCCCAGACAGGGTATAGTCAGCCCCAGCATTTT	CASSLHSQTGYSQPQHF
once	TRBV30	TRBJ1-5	TRBD1	TGTGCCTGGAGTCGGACAGGGGGTCAGCCCCAGCATTTT	CAWSRTGGQPQHF
.	TRBV18	TRBJ1-1	TRBD1	TGTGCCAGCTCACTAACGGACAGGGAGACTGAAGCTTTCTTT	CASSLTDRETEAFF
.	TRBV5-5	TRBJ2-3	TRBD2	TGTGCCAGCGAGAAGCGGGGGCGCACAGATACGCAGTATTTT	CASEKRGRTDTQYF
.	TRBV7-2	TRBJ2-7	.	TGTGCCAGCAGCACCGGCGGTGGATACGAGCAGTACTTC	CASSTGGGYEQYF
.	TRBV28	TRBJ1-6	TRBD1	TGTGCCAGCAGTCCGCAAGACAGGGGGGGGAATTCACCCCTCCACTTT	CASSPQDRGGNSPLHF
.	TRBV3-1/TRBV3-2	TRBJ2-2	.	TGTGCCAGCAGCCAGGGGGGGGCCCACACCGGGGAGCTGTTTTTT	CASSQGGAHTGELFF
.	TRBV11-3	TRBJ2-3	TRBD2	TGTGCCAGCAGCTTAGTTAGCGGGGGGGCCGCAGATACGCAGTATTTT	CASSLVSGGAADTQYF
.	TRBV5-4	TRBJ1-2	TRBD1	TGTGCCAGCAGCTTGGCGGACAGGGTGAGGGGTGACTATGGCTACACCTTC	CASSLADRVRGDYGYTF
.	TRBV15	TRBJ2-7	TRBD1	TGTGCCACCAGCAGAGGGGGTTTGGGGACAGGGGTCGCCGAGCAGTACTTC	CATSRGGLGTGVAEQYF
.	TRBV7-2	TRBJ1-6	TRBD1	TGTGCCAGCAGCTTAGGTCCCACAGGGGTTGGTTCACCCCTCCACTTT	CASSLGPTGVGSPLHF
.	TRBV2	TRBJ1-5	.	TGTGCCAGCAGTTACGGGGGGCTGAGGAGAAGCAATCAGCCCCAGCATTTT	CASSYGGLRRSNQPQHF
once	TRBV6-1	TRBJ2-1	TRBD1	TGTGCCAGCAGTGGTAGACAGGGGGGCTCCTACAATGAGCAGTTCTTC	CASSGRQGGSYNEQFF
.	TRBV19	TRBJ2-7	.	TGTGCCAGTAGTATCGACAGTACCTACGAGCAGTACTTC	CASSIDSTYEQYF
once	TRBV20-1	TRBJ1-3	TRBD1	TGCAGTGCTAGTACAGGGGGCGTTTTGAACACCATATATTTT	CSASTGGVLNTIYF
.	TRBV24-1	TRBJ1-2	.	TGTGCCACCAGTGATCCAGGGTCGGACTATGGCTACACCTTC	CATSDPGSDYGYTF
.	TRBV3-1/TRBV3-2	TRBJ2-1	.	TGTGCCAGCAGCCATACGGACTACTACAATGAGCAGTTCTTC	CASSHTDYYNEQFF
.	TRBV7-7	TRBJ1-3	.	TGTGCCAGCAGCTTAGCGCGGAGGGAATCTGGAAACACCATATATTTT	CASSLARRESGNTIYF
.	TRBV7-3	TRBJ2-2	TRBD1	TGTGCCAGCAGCCAAGGACAGGGCCCGCTGTTTTTT	CASSQGQGPLFF